This is a list of T cell receptor beta chains from one sample in a study of blood T cell repertoires in COVID-19. Using immunoSEQ multiplex PCR, the repertoire was profiled, and TCRdb retains in-frame clones only, with some absent. Among some 54,000 clones listed, roughly four fifths were seen once. Sequenced: peripheral blood. The receptors were gathered from a woman in her fifties or sixties with acute or convalescent COVID-19. Both conserved end residues are part of each CDR3. Each record gives: clone size, J gene, V gene, D gene, CDR3 protein, CDR3 DNA. The D gene is left open where the match is weak. Clone size is given for some rows only: seen once, a few or many times, or a class if the clone is expanded.

size: -
J: TRBJ1-4
V: TRBV19
D: -
CDR3: CASSIAGGSTNEKLFF
DNA: TGTGCCAGTAGTATCGCGGGGGGTTCAACTAATGAAAAACTGTTTTTT

size: once
J: TRBJ1-1
V: TRBV3-1/TRBV3-2
D: -
CDR3: CASSQDFIGQLPLEAFF
DNA: TGTGCCAGCAGCCAAGATTTTATTGGACAACTCCCGTTAGAAGCTTTCTTT

size: -
J: TRBJ1-1
V: TRBV11-3
D: -
CDR3: CASSGQDTEAFF
DNA: TGTGCCAGCAGCGGGCAGGACACTGAAGCTTTCTTT

size: -
J: TRBJ1-3
V: TRBV7-9
D: -
CDR3: CASRQERVRAVHGNTIYF
DNA: TGTGCCAGCAGACAAGAGCGCGTGCGGGCAGTCCATGGAAACACCATATATTTT

size: -
J: TRBJ1-4
V: TRBV4-1
D: TRBD1
CDR3: CASSLGQGEREKLFF
DNA: TGCGCCAGCAGCCTAGGACAGGGGGAACGCGAAAAACTGTTTTTT

size: -
J: TRBJ2-5
V: TRBV28
D: -
CDR3: CASSLSQAAGDTQYF
DNA: TGTGCCAGCAGTTTATCCCAGGCGGCAGGGGATACCCAGTACTTC

size: -
J: TRBJ1-2
V: TRBV4-1
D: -
CDR3: CASSQAESRTRHGYTF
DNA: TGCGCCAGCAGCCAAGCTGAAAGCAGGACACGACACGGCTACACCTTC

size: once
J: TRBJ2-3
V: TRBV27
D: TRBD1
CDR3: CASSYSPGQRVDTQYF
DNA: TGTGCCAGCAGTTACTCTCCGGGACAGCGCGTAGATACGCAGTATTTT

size: -
J: TRBJ1-2
V: TRBV10-3
D: -
CDR3: CAISESTGQSYGYTF
DNA: TGTGCCATCAGTGAGTCGACTGGCCAGAGCTATGGCTACACCTTC

size: -
J: TRBJ2-1
V: TRBV7-9
D: TRBD2
CDR3: CATGYTGGADEQFF
DNA: TGTGCCACGGGGTACACCGGGGGGGCCGATGAGCAGTTCTTC

size: -
J: TRBJ2-5
V: TRBV24-1
D: TRBD2
CDR3: CATSAGLAGLGAETQYF
DNA: TGTGCCACCAGTGCGGGACTAGCGGGGTTGGGGGCGGAGACCCAGTACTTC

size: -
J: TRBJ2-1
V: TRBV10-1
D: TRBD1
CDR3: CASSEAGQGFNEQFF
DNA: TGCGCCAGCAGTGAGGCGGGACAGGGCTTCAATGAGCAGTTCTTC

size: -
J: TRBJ1-5
V: TRBV27
D: TRBD1
CDR3: CASSPNGQAQHF
DNA: TGTGCCAGCAGTCCCAATGGACAGGCCCAGCATTTT

size: -
J: TRBJ1-5
V: TRBV5-1
D: TRBD1
CDR3: CASSLGTGGGQPQHF
DNA: TGCGCCAGCAGCTTGGGGACAGGGGGCGGTCAGCCCCAGCATTTT

size: -
J: TRBJ2-5
V: TRBV9
D: TRBD2
CDR3: CASSVEGGLAGAETQYF
DNA: TGTGCCAGCAGCGTAGAGGGGGGACTAGCGGGAGCGGAGACCCAGTACTTC

size: -
J: TRBJ1-1
V: TRBV2
D: -
CDR3: CASSAASGTEAFF
DNA: TGTGCCAGCAGTGCAGCCTCGGGCACTGAAGCTTTCTTT

size: -
J: TRBJ1-4
V: TRBV25-1
D: -
CDR3: CASSELSLREKLFF
DNA: TGTGCCAGCAGTGAACTCAGTCTTCGTGAAAAACTGTTTTTT

size: -
J: TRBJ2-5
V: TRBV25-1
D: TRBD2
CDR3: CASSKASGPQETQYF
DNA: TGTGCCAGCAGTAAGGCTAGCGGGCCGCAAGAGACCCAGTACTTC